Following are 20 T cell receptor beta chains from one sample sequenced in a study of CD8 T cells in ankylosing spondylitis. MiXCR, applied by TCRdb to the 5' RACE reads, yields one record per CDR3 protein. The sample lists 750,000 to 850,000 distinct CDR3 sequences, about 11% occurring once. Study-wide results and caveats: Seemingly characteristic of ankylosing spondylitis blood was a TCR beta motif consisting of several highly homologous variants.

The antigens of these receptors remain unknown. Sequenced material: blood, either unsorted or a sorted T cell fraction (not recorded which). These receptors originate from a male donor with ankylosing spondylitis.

The DNA for the CDR3 is TGCGCCAGCAGCGACCACGGGGATGAGGCTTTCTTT. Protein: CASSDHGDEAFF. This chain joins TRBV5-1 and TRBJ1-1; D gene unclear. V lost 4 bases, J lost 11 bases, and 15 bases lay in between. CDR3 length equals 12 residues. Germline CDR1 is SGHRS and CDR2 is YFSETQ. The whole variable domain, filled in from reference TRBV5-1 and TRBJ1-1, reads KAGVTQTPRYLIKTRGQQVTLSCSPISGHRSVSWYQQTPGQGLQFLFEYFSETQRNKGNFPGRFSGRQFSNSRSEMNVSTLELGDSALYLCASSDHGDEAFFGQGTRLTVV.

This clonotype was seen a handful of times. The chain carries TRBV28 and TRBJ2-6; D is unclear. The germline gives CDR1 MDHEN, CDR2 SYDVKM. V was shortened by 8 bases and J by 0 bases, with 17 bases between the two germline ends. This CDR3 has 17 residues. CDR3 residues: CASVRIGSDSGANVLTF. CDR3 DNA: TGTGCCAGCGTTCGTATTGGCAGTGACTCTGGGGCCAACGTCCTGACTTTC.

CDR3 sequence (DNA): TGCGCCAGCAGTGATCCGGGAGTACGAGAGACCCAGTACTTC. Its translation is CASSDPGVRETQYF. V usage is TRBV10-2 and J usage is TRBJ2-5; a weak D match, TRBD2 (6 bases). V was trimmed by 3 bases and J by 4 bases, leaving 12 bases between them. CDR1 is WSHSY and CDR2 is SAAADI in the germline V gene. The CDR3 length is 14 residues.

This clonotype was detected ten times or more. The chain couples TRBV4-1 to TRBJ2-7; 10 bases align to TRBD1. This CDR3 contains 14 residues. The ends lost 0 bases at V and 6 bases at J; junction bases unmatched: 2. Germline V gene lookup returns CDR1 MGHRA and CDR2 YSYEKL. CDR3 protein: CASSQEGTGVEQYF. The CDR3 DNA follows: TGCGCCAGCAGCCAAGAAGGGACAGGGGTCGAGCAGTACTTC.

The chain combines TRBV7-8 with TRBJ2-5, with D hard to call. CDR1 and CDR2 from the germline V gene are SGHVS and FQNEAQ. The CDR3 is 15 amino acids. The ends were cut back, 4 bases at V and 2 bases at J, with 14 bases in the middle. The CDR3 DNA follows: TGTGCCAGCAGCTCGCAGAGACTCCCACAAGAGACCCAGTACTTC. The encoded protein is CASSSQRLPQETQYF. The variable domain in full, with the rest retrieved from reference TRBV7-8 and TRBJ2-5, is GAGVSQSPRYKVAKRGQDVALRCDPISGHVSLFWYQQALGQGPEFLTYFQNEAQLDKSGLPSDRFFAERPEGSVSTLKIQRTQQEDSAVYLCASSSQRLPQETQYFGPGTRLLVL.

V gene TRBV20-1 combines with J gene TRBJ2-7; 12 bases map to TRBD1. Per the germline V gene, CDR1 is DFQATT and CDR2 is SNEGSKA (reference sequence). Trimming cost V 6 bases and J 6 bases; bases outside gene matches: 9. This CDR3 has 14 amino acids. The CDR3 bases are TGCAGTGCGTATTCCGGGACAGGGGGCGGCGAGCAGTACTTC. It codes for CSAYSGTGGGEQYF.

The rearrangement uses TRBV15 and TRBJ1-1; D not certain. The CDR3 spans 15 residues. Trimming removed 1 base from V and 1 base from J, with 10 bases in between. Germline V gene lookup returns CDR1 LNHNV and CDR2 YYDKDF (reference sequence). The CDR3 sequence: CATSRGGTKNTEAFF. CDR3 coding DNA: TGTGCCACCAGCAGAGGAGGCACGAAGAACACTGAAGCTTTCTTT.

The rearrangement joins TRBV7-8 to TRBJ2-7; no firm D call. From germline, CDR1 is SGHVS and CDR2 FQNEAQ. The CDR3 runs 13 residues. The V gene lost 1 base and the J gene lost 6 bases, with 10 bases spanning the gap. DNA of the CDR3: TGTGCCAGCAGCTTAGAGTTGTCCCGCGAGCAGTACTTC. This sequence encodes CASSLELSREQYF.

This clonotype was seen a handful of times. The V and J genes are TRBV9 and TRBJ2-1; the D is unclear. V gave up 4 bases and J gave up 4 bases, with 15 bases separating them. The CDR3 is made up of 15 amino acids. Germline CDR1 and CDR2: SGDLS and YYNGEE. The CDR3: CASSLLGWPYNEQFF. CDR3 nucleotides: TGTGCCAGCAGCCTTCTGGGGTGGCCTTACAATGAGCAGTTCTTC.

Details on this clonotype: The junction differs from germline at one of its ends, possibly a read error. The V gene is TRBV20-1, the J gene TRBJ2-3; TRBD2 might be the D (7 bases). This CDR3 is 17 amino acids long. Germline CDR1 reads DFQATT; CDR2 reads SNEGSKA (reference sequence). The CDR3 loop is CCASVSTGGLRTDTQYF. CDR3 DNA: TGCTGTGCTAGTGTCTCAACGGGGGGCCTCCGCACAGATACGCAGTATTTT.

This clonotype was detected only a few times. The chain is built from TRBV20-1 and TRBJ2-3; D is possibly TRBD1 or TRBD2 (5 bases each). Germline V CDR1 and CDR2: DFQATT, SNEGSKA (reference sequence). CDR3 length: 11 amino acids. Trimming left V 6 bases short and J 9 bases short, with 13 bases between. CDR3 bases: TGCAGTGCCATTCTTAGGGACACGCAGTATTTT. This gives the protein CSAILRDTQYF.

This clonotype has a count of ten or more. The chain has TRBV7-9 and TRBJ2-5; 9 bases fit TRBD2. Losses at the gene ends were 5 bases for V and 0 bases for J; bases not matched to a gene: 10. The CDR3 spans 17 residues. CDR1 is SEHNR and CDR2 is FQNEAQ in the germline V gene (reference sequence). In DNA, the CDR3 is TGTGCCAGCAGCCCTGACAGTCCTAGCGGGGACCAAGAGACCCAGTACTTC. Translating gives CASSPDSPSGDQETQYF.

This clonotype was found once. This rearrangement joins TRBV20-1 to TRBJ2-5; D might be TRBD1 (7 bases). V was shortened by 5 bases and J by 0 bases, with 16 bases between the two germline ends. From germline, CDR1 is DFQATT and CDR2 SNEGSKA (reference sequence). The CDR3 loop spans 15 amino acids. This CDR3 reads CSASPGGGYQETQYF. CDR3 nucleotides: TGCAGTGCTTCTCCAGGGGGAGGTTACCAAGAGACCCAGTACTTC.

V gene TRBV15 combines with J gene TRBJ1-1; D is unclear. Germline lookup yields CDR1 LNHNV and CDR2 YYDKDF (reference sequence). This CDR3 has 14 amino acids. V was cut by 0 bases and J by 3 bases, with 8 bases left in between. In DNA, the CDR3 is TGTGCCACCAGCAGAGATTCGTACTACACTGAAGCTTTCTTT. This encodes CATSRDSYYTEAFF.

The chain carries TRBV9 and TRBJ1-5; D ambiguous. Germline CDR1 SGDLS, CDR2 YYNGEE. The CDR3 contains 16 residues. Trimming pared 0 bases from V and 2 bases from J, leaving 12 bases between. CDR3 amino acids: CASSVEFVRRNQPQHF. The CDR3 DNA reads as TGTGCCAGCAGCGTAGAATTTGTCCGACGCAATCAGCCCCAGCATTTT.

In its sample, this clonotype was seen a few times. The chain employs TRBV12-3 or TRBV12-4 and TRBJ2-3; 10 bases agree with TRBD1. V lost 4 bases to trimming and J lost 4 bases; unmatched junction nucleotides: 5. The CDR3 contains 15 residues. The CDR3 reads CASSSPGQGSDTQYF. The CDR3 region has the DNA TGTGCCAGCAGTTCCCCGGGACAGGGGTCAGATACGCAGTATTTT.

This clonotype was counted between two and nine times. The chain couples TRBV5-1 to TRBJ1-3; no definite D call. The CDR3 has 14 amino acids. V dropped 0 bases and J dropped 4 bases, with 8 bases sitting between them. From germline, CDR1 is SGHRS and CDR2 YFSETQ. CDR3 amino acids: CASSLGSEGNTIYF. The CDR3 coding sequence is TGCGCCAGCAGCTTGGGCTCGGAAGGAAACACCATATATTTT.

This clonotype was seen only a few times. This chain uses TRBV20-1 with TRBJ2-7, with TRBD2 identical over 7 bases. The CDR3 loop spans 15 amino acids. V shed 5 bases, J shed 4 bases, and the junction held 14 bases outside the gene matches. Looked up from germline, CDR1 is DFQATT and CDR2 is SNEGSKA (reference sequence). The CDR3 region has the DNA TGCAGTGCTCGGGAAAAGCGGGGTCTGTGGTACGAGCAGTACTTC. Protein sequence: CSAREKRGLWYEQYF.

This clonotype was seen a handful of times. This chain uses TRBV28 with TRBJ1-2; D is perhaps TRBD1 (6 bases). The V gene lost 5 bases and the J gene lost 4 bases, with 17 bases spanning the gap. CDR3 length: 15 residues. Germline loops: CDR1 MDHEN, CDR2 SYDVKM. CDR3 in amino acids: CASSASERTAYGYTF. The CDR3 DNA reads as TGTGCCAGCAGTGCCTCCGAGCGGACAGCCTATGGCTACACCTTC.

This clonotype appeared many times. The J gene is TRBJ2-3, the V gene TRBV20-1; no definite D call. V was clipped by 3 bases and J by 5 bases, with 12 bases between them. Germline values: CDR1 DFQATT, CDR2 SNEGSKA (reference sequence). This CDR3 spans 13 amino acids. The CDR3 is CSASSSFKDTQYF. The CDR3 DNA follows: TGCAGTGCTAGTTCCTCATTTAAAGATACGCAGTATTTT.